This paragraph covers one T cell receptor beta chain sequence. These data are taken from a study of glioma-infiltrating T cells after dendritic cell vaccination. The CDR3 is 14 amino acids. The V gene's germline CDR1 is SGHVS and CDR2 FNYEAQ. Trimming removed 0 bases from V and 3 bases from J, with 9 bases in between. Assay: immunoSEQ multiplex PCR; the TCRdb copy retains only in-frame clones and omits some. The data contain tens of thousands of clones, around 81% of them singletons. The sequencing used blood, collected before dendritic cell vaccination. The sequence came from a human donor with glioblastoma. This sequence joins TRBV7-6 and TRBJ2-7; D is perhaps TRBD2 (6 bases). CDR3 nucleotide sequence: TGTGCCAGCAGCTTAGCGCTGGGGGGCTACGAGCAGTACTTC. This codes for CASSLALGGYEQYF.